The 16 T cell receptor beta chains below were found in one sample sequenced in a study of graft-versus-host responses after intestinal transplantation. Which antigens these TCRs recognize remains unknown. Sequenced by immunoSEQ multiplex PCR; TCRdb stores in-frame clones only, minus some. The sample lists 73,000 or so clones, almost 90% occurring once. The sequencing used unstimulated CD8+ T cells sorted from spleen or lymph node cells, collected before transplant. All receptors come from a human donor who was the organ donor for an intestinal transplant.

The chain combines TRBV7-2 with TRBJ2-3; D is undetermined. V was pared by 7 bases and J by 9 bases, with 17 bases between. The CDR3 spans 13 residues. Per germline, CDR1 SGHTA and CDR2 FQGNSA. The CDR3 is CASTLPSSFTQYF. CDR3 in DNA: TGTGCCAGCACCCTTCCCTCTAGTTTCACGCAGTATTTT. Using reference TRBV7-2 and TRBJ2-3 for the parts outside the CDR3, the full variable domain is GAGVSQSPSNKVTEKGKDVELRCDPISGHTALYWYRQSLGQGLEFLIYFQGNSAPDKSGLPSDRFSAERTGGSVSTLTIQRTQQEDSAVYLCASTLPSSFTQYFGPGTRLTVL.

The V and J genes are TRBV4-1 and TRBJ1-1; D call uncertain. The CDR3 extends over 13 amino acids. Germline CDR1 and CDR2: MGHRA and YSYEKL. V lost 0 bases and J lost 5, with 7 bases in between. The CDR3 DNA reads as TGCGCCAGCAGCCAAGATCGGGATACTGAAGCTTTCTTT. Encoded protein: CASSQDRDTEAFF.

This clone has a single count. The chain employs TRBV27 and TRBJ1-2; D remains unclear. Germline V gene lookup returns CDR1 MNHEY and CDR2 SMNVEV (reference sequence). Trimming stripped 1 base from V and 3 bases from J, with 12 bases between. The CDR3 length is 15 residues. The CDR3 is CASSLYGREDYGYTF. In DNA, the CDR3 is TGTGCCAGCAGTTTATACGGGCGGGAGGACTATGGCTACACCTTC.

V usage is TRBV7-8 and J usage is TRBJ1-1, with D tentatively TRBD1 (6 bases). This CDR3 region has 14 residues. The germline V gene encodes CDR1 SGHVS and CDR2 FQNEAQ. V gave up 5 bases and J gave up 0 bases, with 10 bases separating them. CDR3 coding DNA: TGTGCCAGCAGCCAGGGGACCCTGAACACTGAAGCTTTCTTT. Translated, it gives CASSQGTLNTEAFF.

The J gene is TRBJ1-4, the V gene TRBV4-1, with 7 bases aligning to TRBD1. This CDR3 is built from 15 residues. V shed 2 bases, J shed 8 bases, and the junction held 8 bases outside the gene matches. Germline CDR1 reads MGHRA; CDR2 reads YSYEKL. CDR3 sequence (DNA): TGCGCCAGCAGCCAACCAGACAGGGCCGACGAAAAACTGTTTTTT. Its translation is CASSQPDRADEKLFF.

The chain recombines TRBV25-1 with TRBJ2-7; D may be TRBD2 (5 bases). There are 13 residues in the CDR3. From germline, CDR1 is MGHDK and CDR2 SYGVNS. V gave up 4 bases and J gave up 3 bases, with 10 bases separating them. CDR3 in DNA: TGTGCCAGCAGTGTTGGTGGACTCTACGAGCAGTACGTC. Protein product: CASSVGGLYEQYV.

The sample holds a few counts of this clone. The chain recombines TRBV27 with TRBJ2-7; 7 bases map to TRBD1. Trimming removed 5 bases from V and 3 bases from J; junction bases left unmatched: 4. CDR3 size: 13 residues. From germline, CDR1 is MNHEY and CDR2 SMNVEV (reference sequence). CDR3 coding DNA: TGTGCCAGCAGTATGGGACAGTACTACGAGCAGTACGTC. It codes for CASSMGQYYEQYV.

The chain is built from TRBV21-1 and TRBJ1-2; TRBD1, the table's D call, lacks a check against the DNA. TRBV21-1 is recorded as a pseudogene. CDR3 length: 12 residues. In DNA, the CDR3 is TGTGCCAGCAAGACACCTAACTATGGCTACACCTTC. Its translation is CASKTPNYGYTF.

The rearrangement links TRBV6-1 to TRBJ1-2; perhaps TRBD1 as D (6 bases). V lost 4 bases and J lost 1, with 25 bases in between. The CDR3 spans 19 residues. Germline CDR1 is MNHNS and CDR2 is SASEGT. The DNA of the CDR3 is TGTGCCAGCAGTGCCCTGGGGGGGGCTTACGGGGACTTTAACTATGGCTACACCTTC. It specifies CASSALGGAYGDFNYGYTF.

The chain has TRBV28 and TRBJ2-7, with TRBD2 matching 13 bases. The CDR3 is made up of 14 amino acids. J gave up 5 bases and V 5 bases, and 3 bases lay outside the gene matches. Germline V lookup: CDR1 MDHEN, CDR2 SYDVKM. The CDR3 region is CASSGLAGADEQYV. Written as DNA, the CDR3 is TGTGCCAGCAGTGGACTAGCGGGGGCGGACGAGCAGTACGTC.

This clone has just a few counts. The chain joins TRBV7-3 to TRBJ1-1; D possibly corresponds to TRBD1 (5 bases). CDR3 length equals 15 residues. Germline CDR1 is SGHTA and CDR2 is FQGTGA. Trimming took 2 bases from V and 1 from J, leaving 11 bases between them. This CDR3 reads CASSLAGTGNTEAFF. The CDR3 region has the DNA TGTGCCAGCAGCTTAGCGGGGACGGGGAACACTGAAGCTTTCTTT. The full variable domain, its missing parts supplied by reference TRBV7-3 and TRBJ1-1, is GAGVSQTPSNKVTEKGKYVELRCDPISGHTALYWYRQSLGQGPEFLIYFQGTGAADDSGLPNDRFFAVRPEGSVSTLKIQRTERGDSAVYLCASSLAGTGNTEAFFGQGTRLTVV.

The count of this clone is one. The CDR3 region is CASSLEVLAGGPGTDTQYF. CDR3 nucleotide sequence: TGTGCCAGCAGCTTGGAAGTCCTAGCGGGGGGGCCGGGCACAGATACGCAGTATTTT. The V and J genes are TRBV5-6 and TRBJ2-3, with 12 bases aligning to TRBD2. V trimming: 0 bases; J trimming: 1 base; junction bases outside the gene matches: 9. The CDR3 spans 19 residues. CDR1 is SGHDT and CDR2 is YYEEEE in the germline V gene.

The chain employs TRBV5-6 and TRBJ1-2; D is uncertain. Trimming cost V 0 bases and J 0 bases, with 9 bases left between them. This CDR3 is built from 15 residues. Germline V CDR1 and CDR2: SGHDT, YYEEEE. For the CDR3, the DNA is TGTGCCAGCAGCTTGGCCGGAGGAGCTAACTATGGCTACACCTTC. It encodes CASSLAGGANYGYTF.

The V gene is TRBV4-3, the J gene TRBJ2-2; D might be TRBD2 (6 bases). Germline values: CDR1 LGHNA, CDR2 YSLEER. The CDR3 covers 17 residues. The ends were cut back, 3 bases at V and 8 bases at J, with 22 bases in the middle. The CDR3 here is CASSQDYWEPGKGELFF. In DNA, the CDR3 is TGCGCCAGCAGCCAGGACTACTGGGAGCCGGGGAAAGGGGAGCTGTTTTTT.

The V call is TRBV28, the J call TRBJ2-2; 9 nucleotides agree with TRBD2. CDR1 MDHEN and CDR2 SYDVKM come from the germline V gene. The CDR3 consists of 16 residues. The trim removed 3 bases at V and 5 bases at J, leaving 7 bases unmatched. CDR3 DNA: TGTGCCAGCAGTTTGGGGATTAGCGGGGGAACCGGGGAGCTGTTTTTT. Translating it yields CASSLGISGGTGELFF. The full variable domain, completed using reference TRBV28 and TRBJ2-2, is DVKVTQSSRYLVKRTGEKVFLECVQDMDHENMFWYRQDPGLGLRLIYFSYDVKMKEKGDIPEGYSVSREKKERFSLILESASTNQTSMYLCASSLGISGGTGELFFGEGSRLTVL.

V and J are TRBV5-4 and TRBJ1-3; no clear D gene. CDR3 length: 14 amino acids. V was trimmed by 0 bases and J by 4 bases, leaving 8 bases between them. Germline assignment: CDR1 SGHNT and CDR2 YYREEE (reference sequence). CDR3 DNA sequence: TGTGCCAGCAGCTTGGGGGAGGCAGGAAACACCATATATTTT. Its protein product is CASSLGEAGNTIYF.